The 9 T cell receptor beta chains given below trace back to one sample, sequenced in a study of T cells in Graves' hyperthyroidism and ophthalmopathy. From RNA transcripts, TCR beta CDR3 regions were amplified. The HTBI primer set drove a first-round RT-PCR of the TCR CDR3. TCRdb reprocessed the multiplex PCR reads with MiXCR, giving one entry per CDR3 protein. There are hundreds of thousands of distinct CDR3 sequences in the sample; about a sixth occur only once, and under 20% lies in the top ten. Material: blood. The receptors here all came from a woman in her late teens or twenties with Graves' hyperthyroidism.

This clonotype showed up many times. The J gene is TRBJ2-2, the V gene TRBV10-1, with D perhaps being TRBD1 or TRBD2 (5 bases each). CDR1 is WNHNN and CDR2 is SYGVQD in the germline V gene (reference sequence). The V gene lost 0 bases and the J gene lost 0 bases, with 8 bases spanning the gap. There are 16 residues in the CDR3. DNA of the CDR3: TGCGCCAGCAGTGAGTCGGGGGTCGCGAACACCGGGGAGCTGTTTTTT. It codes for CASSESGVANTGELFF.

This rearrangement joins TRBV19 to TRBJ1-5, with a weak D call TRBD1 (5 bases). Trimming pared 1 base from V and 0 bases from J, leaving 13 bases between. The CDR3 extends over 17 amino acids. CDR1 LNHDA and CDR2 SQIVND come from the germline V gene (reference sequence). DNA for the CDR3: TGTGCCAGTAGTATAGTACCGGGGGTGGGTAGCAATCAGCCCCAGCATTTT. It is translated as CASSIVPGVGSNQPQHF.

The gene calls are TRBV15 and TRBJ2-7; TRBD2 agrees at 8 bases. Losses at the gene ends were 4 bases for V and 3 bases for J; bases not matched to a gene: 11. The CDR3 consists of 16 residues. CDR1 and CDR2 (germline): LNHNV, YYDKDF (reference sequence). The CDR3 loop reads CATSIYDSGNVYEQYF. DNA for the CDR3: TGTGCCACCAGCATTTATGATAGCGGGAATGTCTACGAGCAGTACTTC.

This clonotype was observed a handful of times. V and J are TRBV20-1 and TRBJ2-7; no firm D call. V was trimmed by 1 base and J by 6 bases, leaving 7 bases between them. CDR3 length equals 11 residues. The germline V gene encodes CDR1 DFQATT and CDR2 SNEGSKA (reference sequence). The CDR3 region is CSARASGEQYF. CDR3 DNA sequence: TGCAGTGCTAGAGCGTCCGGCGAGCAGTACTTC.

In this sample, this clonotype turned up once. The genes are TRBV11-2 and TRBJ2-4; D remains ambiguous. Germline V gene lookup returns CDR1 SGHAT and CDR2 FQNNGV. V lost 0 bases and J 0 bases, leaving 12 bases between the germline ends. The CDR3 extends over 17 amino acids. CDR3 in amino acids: CASSLDLDRLAKNIQYF. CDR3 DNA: TGTGCCAGCAGCTTAGATCTGGACCGATTAGCCAAAAACATTCAGTACTTC.

Here the CDR3 DNA reads TGTGCCAGCAGCTTAGGGGGGGGAGAGTTCTTC. This sequence encodes CASSLGGGEFF. The gene calls are TRBV11-1 and TRBJ2-1, with 7 bases lining up with TRBD2. Germline loops: CDR1 SGHAT, CDR2 FQDESV (reference sequence). The V segment lost 1 base and the J segment 14 bases; nucleotides outside the gene matches: 2. The CDR3 has 11 amino acids. Full variable domain (outside the CDR3, taken from reference TRBV11-1 and TRBJ2-1): EAEVAQSPRYKITEKSQAVAFWCDPISGHATLYWYRQILGQGPELLVQFQDESVVDDSQLPKDRFSAERLKGVDSTLKIQPAELGDSAMYLCASSLGGGEFFGPGTRLTVL.

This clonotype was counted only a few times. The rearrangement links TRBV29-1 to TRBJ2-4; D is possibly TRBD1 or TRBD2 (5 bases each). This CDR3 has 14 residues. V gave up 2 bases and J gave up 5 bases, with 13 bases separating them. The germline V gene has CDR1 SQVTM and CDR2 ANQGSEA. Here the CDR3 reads CSVEPPGAENIQYF. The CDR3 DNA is TGCAGCGTTGAACCCCCCGGGGCTGAAAACATTCAGTACTTC.

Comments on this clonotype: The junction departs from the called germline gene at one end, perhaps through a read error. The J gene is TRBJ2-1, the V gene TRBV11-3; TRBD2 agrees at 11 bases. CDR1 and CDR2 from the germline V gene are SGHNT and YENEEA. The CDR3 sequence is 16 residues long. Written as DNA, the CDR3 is TGTGCCAGCAGCCCCTTAGCGGGAGGGTCCTACAATGAGCGGTTCTTC. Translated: CASSPLAGGSYNERFF.

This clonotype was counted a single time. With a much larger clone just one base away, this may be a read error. CDR3 DNA sequence: TGTGCCAGCGGGGATTACACAGATACGCAGTATTTT. Translating gives CASGDYTDTQYF. This chain uses TRBV28 with TRBJ2-3; D call uncertain. Germline CDR1 and CDR2: MDHEN and SYDVKM. This CDR3 contains 12 residues. Trimming took 8 bases from V and 2 from J, leaving 8 bases between them.